This TCR beta chain was documented in a study of blood T cell repertoires in COVID-19. On the study more broadly: Sites in the United States, Italy and Spain provided acute and convalescent COVID-19 samples.

The repertoire was sequenced with immunoSEQ multiplex PCR; TCRdb's copy has only in-frame clones and lacks some. In the table there are about 210,000 clones, about 90% of which are singletons. The sample consisted of peripheral blood. This TCR came from a man under 40 with acute or convalescent COVID-19.

The CDR3 spells CASSLRPGRQETQYF. The CDR3, as DNA: TGTGCCAGCAGCCTCCGACCTGGGCGCCAAGAGACCCAGTACTTC. The chain joins TRBV7-3 to TRBJ2-5; no clear D. This CDR3 spans 15 amino acids. The germline CDR1 and CDR2 sequences are SGHTA and FQGTGA. Trimming pared 5 bases from V and 1 base from J, leaving 14 bases between.